Here is one TCR beta chain with its context. Its target is unknown. RNA extraction and reverse transcription yielded cDNA as sequencing template. Measured with immunoSEQ multiplex PCR; TCRdb has only the in-frame clones, and not every one. Among 200,000 to 250,000 clones listed, 50% to 65% were seen once. The CDR3 has 14 amino acids. The germline V gene encodes CDR1 SGDLS and CDR2 YYNGEE. With 0 bases removed from V and 4 bases from J, the gap between germline ends came to 10 bases. The sample is drawn from a study of CD8+ T cells in alopecia areata. On the study more broadly: Patients in the treated group were given tofacitinib by mouth, 5 to 10 mg twice a day.

Study observations and caveats: Researchers report lesional scalp, most notably alopecia totalis/universalis, outstripped normal scalp in clonality.

Alopecia areata patients provided lesional scalp punch biopsies and peripheral blood, both collected for the study. PBMCs served as the source from which CD4+ and CD8+ T cells were sorted. The specimen comprised CD4+ T cells sorted from blood, sampled at week 0. The gene calls are TRBV9 and TRBJ2-5; the D gene could be TRBD1 or TRBD2 (5 bases each). The TCR was taken from a human donor with alopecia areata. The CDR3 sequence: CASSVGGNGETQYF. Written as DNA, the CDR3 is TGTGCCAGCAGCGTAGGGGGGAACGGAGAGACCCAGTACTTC.